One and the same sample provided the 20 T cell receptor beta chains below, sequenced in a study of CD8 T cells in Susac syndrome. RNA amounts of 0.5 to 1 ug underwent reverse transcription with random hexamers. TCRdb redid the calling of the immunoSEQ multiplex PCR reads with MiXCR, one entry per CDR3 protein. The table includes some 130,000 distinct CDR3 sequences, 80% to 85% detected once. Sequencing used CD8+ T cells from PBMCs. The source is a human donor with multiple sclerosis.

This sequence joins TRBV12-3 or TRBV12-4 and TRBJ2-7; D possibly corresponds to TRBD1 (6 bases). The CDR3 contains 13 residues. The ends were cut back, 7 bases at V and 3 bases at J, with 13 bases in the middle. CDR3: CASTGQINYEQYF. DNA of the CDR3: TGTGCCAGCACCGGACAGATAAACTACGAGCAGTACTTC.

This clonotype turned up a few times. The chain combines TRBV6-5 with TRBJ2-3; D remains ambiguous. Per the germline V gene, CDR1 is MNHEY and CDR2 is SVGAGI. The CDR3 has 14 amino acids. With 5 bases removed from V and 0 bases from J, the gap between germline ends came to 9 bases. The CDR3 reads CASSPFGSTDTQYF. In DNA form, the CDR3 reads TGTGCCAGCAGTCCCTTCGGAAGCACAGATACGCAGTATTTT.

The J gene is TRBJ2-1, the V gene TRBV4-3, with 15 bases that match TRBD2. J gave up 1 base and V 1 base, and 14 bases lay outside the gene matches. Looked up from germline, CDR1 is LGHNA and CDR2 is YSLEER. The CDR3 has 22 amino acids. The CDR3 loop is CASSQGPVAGLAGGSSYNEQFF. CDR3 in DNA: TGCGCCAGCAGCCAAGGCCCGGTAGCGGGACTAGCGGGAGGAAGTTCCTACAATGAGCAGTTCTTC.

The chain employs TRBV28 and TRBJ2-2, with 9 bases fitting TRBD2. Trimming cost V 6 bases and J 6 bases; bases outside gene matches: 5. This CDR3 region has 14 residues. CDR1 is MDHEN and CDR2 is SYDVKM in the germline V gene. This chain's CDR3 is CASRPSGDAGELFF. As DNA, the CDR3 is TGTGCCAGCAGGCCTAGCGGGGACGCCGGGGAGCTGTTTTTT.

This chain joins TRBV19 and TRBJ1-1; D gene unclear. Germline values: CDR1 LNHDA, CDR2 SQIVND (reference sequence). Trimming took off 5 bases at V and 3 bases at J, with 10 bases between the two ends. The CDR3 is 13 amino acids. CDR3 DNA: TGTGCCAGTAGTGGGGTGTCGGACACTGAAGCTTTCTTT. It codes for CASSGVSDTEAFF.

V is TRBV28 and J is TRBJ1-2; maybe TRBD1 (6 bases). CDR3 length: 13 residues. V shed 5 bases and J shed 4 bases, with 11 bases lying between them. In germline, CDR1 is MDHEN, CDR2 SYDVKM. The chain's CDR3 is CASSLRDIYGYTF. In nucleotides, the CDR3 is TGTGCCAGCAGTCTCCGGGACATCTATGGCTACACCTTC.

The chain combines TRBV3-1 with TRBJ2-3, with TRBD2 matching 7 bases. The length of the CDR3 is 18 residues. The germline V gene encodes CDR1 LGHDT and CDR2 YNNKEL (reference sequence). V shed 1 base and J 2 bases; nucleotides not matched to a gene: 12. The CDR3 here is CASSQGVGAGVATDTQYF. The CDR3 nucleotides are TGTGCCAGCAGCCAAGGGGTTGGTGCGGGGGTGGCCACAGATACGCAGTATTTT.

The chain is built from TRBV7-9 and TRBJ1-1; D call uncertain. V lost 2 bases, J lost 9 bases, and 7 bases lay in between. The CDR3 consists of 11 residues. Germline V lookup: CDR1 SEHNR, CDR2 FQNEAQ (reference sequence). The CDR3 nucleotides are TGTGCCAGCAGCTTAACCCCCAAAGCTTTCTTT. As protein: CASSLTPKAFF.

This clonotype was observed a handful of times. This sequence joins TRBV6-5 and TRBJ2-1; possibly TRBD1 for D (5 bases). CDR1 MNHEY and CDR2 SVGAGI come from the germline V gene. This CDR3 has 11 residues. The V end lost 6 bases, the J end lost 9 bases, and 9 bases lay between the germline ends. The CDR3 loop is CASSQGPEQFF. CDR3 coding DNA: TGTGCCAGCAGCCAGGGCCCTGAGCAGTTCTTC.

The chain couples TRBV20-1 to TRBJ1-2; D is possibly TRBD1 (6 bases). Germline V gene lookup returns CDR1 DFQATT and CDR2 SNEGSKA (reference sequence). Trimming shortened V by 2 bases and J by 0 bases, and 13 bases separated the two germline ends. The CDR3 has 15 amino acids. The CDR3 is CSARPTGNPNYGYTF. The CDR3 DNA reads TGCAGTGCTAGACCAACAGGGAACCCTAACTATGGCTACACCTTC.

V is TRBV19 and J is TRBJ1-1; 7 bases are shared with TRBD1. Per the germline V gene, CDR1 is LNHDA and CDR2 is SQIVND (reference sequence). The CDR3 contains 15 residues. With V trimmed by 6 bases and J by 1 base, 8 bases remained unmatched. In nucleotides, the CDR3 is TGTGCCAGTAGGACAGGGAGTCGCGGGAACACTGAAGCTTTCTTT. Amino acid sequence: CASRTGSRGNTEAFF.

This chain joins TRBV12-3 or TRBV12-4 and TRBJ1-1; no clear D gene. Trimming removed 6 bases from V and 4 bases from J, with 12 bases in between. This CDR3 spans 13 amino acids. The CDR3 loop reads CASRGYLGTEAFF. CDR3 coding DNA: TGTGCCAGCAGGGGGTACTTAGGCACTGAAGCTTTCTTT.

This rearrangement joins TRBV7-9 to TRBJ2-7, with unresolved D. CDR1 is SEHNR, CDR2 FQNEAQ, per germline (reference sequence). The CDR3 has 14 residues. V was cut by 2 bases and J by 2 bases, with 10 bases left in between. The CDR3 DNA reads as TGTGCCAGCAGCTTAAGCACAGCCACCTACGAGCAGTACTTC. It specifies CASSLSTATYEQYF. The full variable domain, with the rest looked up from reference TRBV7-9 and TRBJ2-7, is DTGVSQNPRHKITKRGQNVTFRCDPISEHNRLYWYRQTLGQGPEFLTYFQNEAQLEKSRLLSDRFSAERPKGSFSTLEIQRTEQGDSAMYLCASSLSTATYEQYFGPGTRLTVT.

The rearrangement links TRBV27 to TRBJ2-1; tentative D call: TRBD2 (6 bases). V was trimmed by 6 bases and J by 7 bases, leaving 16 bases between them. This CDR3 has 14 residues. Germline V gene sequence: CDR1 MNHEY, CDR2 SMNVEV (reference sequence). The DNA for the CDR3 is TGTGCCAGCAGCCCCGGGAGCTGGTCGAATGAGCAGTTCTTC. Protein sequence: CASSPGSWSNEQFF.

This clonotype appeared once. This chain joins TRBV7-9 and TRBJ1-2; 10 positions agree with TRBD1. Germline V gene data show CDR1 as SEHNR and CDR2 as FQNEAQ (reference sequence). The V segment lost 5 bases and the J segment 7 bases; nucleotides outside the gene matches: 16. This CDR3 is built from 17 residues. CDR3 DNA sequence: TGTGCCAGCAGCATATCGGGACAGGGGAGTTCCCGCCGTGGCTACACCTTC. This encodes CASSISGQGSSRRGYTF.

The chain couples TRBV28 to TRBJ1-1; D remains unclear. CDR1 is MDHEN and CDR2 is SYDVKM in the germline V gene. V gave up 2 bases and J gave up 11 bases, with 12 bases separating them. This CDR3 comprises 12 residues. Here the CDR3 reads CASSLVPFPAFF. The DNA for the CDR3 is TGTGCCAGCAGTTTAGTTCCTTTCCCGGCTTTCTTT. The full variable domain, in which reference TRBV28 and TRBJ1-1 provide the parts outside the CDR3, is DVKVTQSSRYLVKRTGEKVFLECVQDMDHENMFWYRQDPGLGLRLIYFSYDVKMKEKGDIPEGYSVSREKKERFSLILESASTNQTSMYLCASSLVPFPAFFGQGTRLTVV.

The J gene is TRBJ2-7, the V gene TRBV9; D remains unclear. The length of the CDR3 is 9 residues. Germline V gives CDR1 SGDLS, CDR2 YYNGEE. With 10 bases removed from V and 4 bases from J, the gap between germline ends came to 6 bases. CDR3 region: CAPKYEQYV. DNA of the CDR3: TGTGCCCCGAAGTACGAGCAGTACGTC.

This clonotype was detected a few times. For the CDR3, the DNA is TGTGCCAGCAGTGAACAGGGTAGTACCTACGAGCAGTACTTC. Its translation is CASSEQGSTYEQYF. The chain is built from TRBV6-1 and TRBJ2-7; possible D gene TRBD1, 5 bases. CDR3 length equals 14 residues. Per germline, CDR1 MNHNS and CDR2 SASEGT. Trimming shortened V by 2 bases and J by 2 bases, and 10 bases separated the two germline ends.

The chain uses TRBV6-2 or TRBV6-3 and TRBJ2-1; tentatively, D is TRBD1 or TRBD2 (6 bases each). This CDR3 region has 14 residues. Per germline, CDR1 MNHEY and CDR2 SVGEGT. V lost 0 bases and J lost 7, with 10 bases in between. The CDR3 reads CASSYSRGLNEQFF. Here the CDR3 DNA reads TGTGCCAGCAGTTACTCACGGGGGCTGAATGAGCAGTTCTTC.

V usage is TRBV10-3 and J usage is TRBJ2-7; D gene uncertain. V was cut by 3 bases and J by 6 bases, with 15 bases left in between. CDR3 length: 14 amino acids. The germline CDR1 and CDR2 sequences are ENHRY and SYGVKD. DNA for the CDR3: TGTGCCATCAGTGACGGCCTCGGCCGTATCGAGCAGTACGTC. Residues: CAISDGLGRIEQYV.